The subject of this entry is one T cell receptor (beta chain). The entry originates in a study of control samples from healthy donors and cancer patients. Trimming took off 5 bases at V and 5 bases at J, with 9 bases between the two ends. Germline V CDR1 and CDR2: SGHTA, FQGTGA. The CDR3 has 13 amino acids. Only in-frame clones appear in the TCRdb table, and some are missing; sequencing was by immunoSEQ multiplex PCR. In the table there are around 100,000 clones, about 89% of which are singletons. This clonotype was sampled from a man between 60 and 75 years old with lung cancer. This chain uses TRBV7-3 with TRBJ2-2; D not certain. The sample consisted of PBMCs. The CDR3 bases are TGTGCCAGCAGCCCCCGGACGACCGGGGAGCTGTTTTTT. This codes for CASSPRTTGELFF.